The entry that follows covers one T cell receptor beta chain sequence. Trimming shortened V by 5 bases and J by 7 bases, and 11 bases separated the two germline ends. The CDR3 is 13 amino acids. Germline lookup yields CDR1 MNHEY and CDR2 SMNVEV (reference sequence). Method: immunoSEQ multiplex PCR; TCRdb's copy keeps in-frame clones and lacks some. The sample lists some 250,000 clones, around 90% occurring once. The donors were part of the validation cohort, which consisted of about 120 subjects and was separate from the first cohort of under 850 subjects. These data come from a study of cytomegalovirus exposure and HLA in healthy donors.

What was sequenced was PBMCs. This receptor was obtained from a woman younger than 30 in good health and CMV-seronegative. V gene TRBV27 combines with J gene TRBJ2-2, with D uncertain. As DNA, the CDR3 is TGTGCCAGCAGTCTCGGGTTTGGCGGGGAGCTGTTTTTT. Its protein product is CASSLGFGGELFF.